The entry below describes one T cell receptor beta chain. As yet, its antigen is unknown. Only Caucasian adults living in Nashville, Tennessee served as donors. This CDR3 has 14 amino acids. Germline values: CDR1 MDHEN, CDR2 SYDVKM. The V segment lost 8 bases and the J segment 7 bases; nucleotides outside the gene matches: 10. The sample belongs to a study of shared clonotypes between healthy human individuals. General study findings and limits: Clonotype sharing among donors likely depends on sequencing depth. The represented genetic and exposure-history diversity was limited by the small number of donors.

Ten immunoSEQ deep assay plates were used to sequence unsorted PBMC DNA. Repertoires were generated with immunoSEQ multiplex PCR, while TCRdb's copy carries only in-frame clones and drops some. Of about 560,000 clones listed, around 76% are singletons. The sequence was obtained from a woman aged 40 to 50 in good health. Some clones in this sample may be carry-over from other donors' samples. The V and J genes are TRBV28 and TRBJ2-1, with TRBD2 identical over 8 bases. Specimen: PBMCs. CDR3 nucleotide sequence: TGTGCCAGCCAACCTCCCGGGACTAGAAATGAGCAGTTCTTC. Protein: CASQPPGTRNEQFF. The complete variable domain, with remaining parts taken from reference TRBV28 and TRBJ2-1, reads DVKVTQSSRYLVKRTGEKVFLECVQDMDHENMFWYRQDPGLGLRLIYFSYDVKMKEKGDIPEGYSVSREKKERFSLILESASTNQTSMYLCASQPPGTRNEQFFGPGTRLTVL.